This T cell receptor (beta chain) was documented in a study of radiotherapy plus CTLA-4 blockade in lung cancer. Germline lookup yields CDR1 SGHTA and CDR2 FQGNSA. V lost 5 bases, J lost 5 bases, and 7 bases stayed unmatched. This CDR3 is built from 16 residues. TCRdb's copy holds only in-frame clones and misses some; the assay was immunoSEQ multiplex PCR. The sample contains 55,000 to 80,000 clones, 60% to 80% of which appear only once. The chain employs TRBV7-2 and TRBJ2-7, with TRBD2 matching 15 bases. The TCR was taken from a human donor with non-small cell lung cancer who had a complete response to radiotherapy plus ipilimumab. The sequenced sample was peripheral blood, obtained from a patient treated with radiotherapy plus ipilimumab. The CDR3 DNA reads TGTGCCAGCAGCGGGACTAGCGGGGGGCTGGGCCACGAGCAGTACTTC. Encoded protein: CASSGTSGGLGHEQYF.